These 30 T cell receptor beta chains were sequenced from one sample in a study of blood T cell repertoires in COVID-19. The table came from immunoSEQ multiplex PCR; TCRdb's copy has only in-frame clones and leaves some out. The sample has about 170,000 clones; 86% are singletons. The sequenced sample was peripheral blood. These receptors were taken from a woman aged 80 or over in a cohort sampled during active or convalescent COVID-19.

This chain uses TRBV5-8 with TRBJ1-1; 7 nucleotides align to TRBD1. CDR1 and CDR2 (germline): SGHTS, YDEGEE. The V segment lost 6 bases and the J segment 6 bases; nucleotides outside the gene matches: 17. This CDR3 has 16 amino acids. The CDR3 protein is CASNLVGAGGFAEAFF. The CDR3 DNA sequence: TGTGCCAGCAACCTGGTGGGGGCAGGGGGATTTGCTGAAGCTTTCTTT.

This clone came up a few times. CDR3 residues: CASSDSSRTNLNEQFF. The CDR3 coding sequence is TGTGCCAGCAGTGACTCTTCAAGGACTAACCTTAATGAGCAGTTCTTC. The V gene is TRBV6-4, the J gene TRBJ2-1, with D possibly being TRBD2 (6 bases). The germline V and J ends were trimmed by 0 bases and 7 bases, with 16 bases remaining between them. From germline, CDR1 is MRHNA and CDR2 SNTAGT. This CDR3 contains 16 residues.

A single count supports this clone. The rearrangement joins TRBV7-2 to TRBJ2-5; a possible D gene is TRBD2 (7 bases). From germline, CDR1 is SGHTA and CDR2 FQGNSA. V dropped 0 bases and J dropped 4 bases, with 12 bases sitting between them. CDR3 length equals 15 residues. Written as DNA, the CDR3 is TGTGCCAGCAGCTTAGCGGGGGGGCCGTCAGAGACCCAGTACTTC. As protein: CASSLAGGPSETQYF.

The chain recombines TRBV5-1 with TRBJ2-5, with 9 bases fitting TRBD1. The CDR3 has 15 residues. Germline V gene lookup returns CDR1 SGHRS and CDR2 YFSETQ. The V gene end was trimmed by 4 bases and the J gene end by 4 bases; junction bases not matched to a gene: 8. CDR3 sequence: CASSPQGAKRETQYF. The CDR3 bases are TGCGCCAGCAGCCCACAGGGGGCGAAAAGAGAGACCCAGTACTTC.

The rearrangement links TRBV25-1 to TRBJ1-3; D ambiguous. Germline V CDR1 and CDR2: MGHDK, SYGVNS. The length of the CDR3 is 14 residues. The V gene lost 5 bases and the J gene lost 0 bases, with 8 bases spanning the gap. This CDR3 reads CASSLTGSGNTIYF. The CDR3, as DNA: TGTGCCAGCAGTTTGACTGGCTCTGGAAACACCATATATTTT.

V gene TRBV4-3 combines with J gene TRBJ2-7, with TRBD1 identical over 10 bases. V trimming: 3 bases; J trimming: 3 bases; junction bases outside the gene matches: 5. CDR3 size: 15 residues. Germline V CDR1 and CDR2: LGHNA, YSLEER. This chain's CDR3 is CASSQVRDRGYEQYF. The CDR3 DNA reads as TGCGCCAGCAGCCAGGTCCGGGACAGGGGCTACGAGCAGTACTTC.

The rearrangement links TRBV3-1 (or the pseudogene TRBV3-2) to TRBJ1-4; possible D gene TRBD1, 6 bases. The CDR3 runs to 13 residues. Germline V gives CDR1 LGHDT, CDR2 YNNKEL (reference sequence). Between the trimmed V and J ends, which lost 3 bases and 7 bases, there was a span of 9 bases. CDR3 in DNA: TGTGCCAGCAGCCAGGGGGCTACTGAAAAACTGTTTTTT. Translated: CASSQGATEKLFF.

Here the CDR3 reads CASSQRWGGPRPEAFF. As DNA, the CDR3 is TGCGCCAGCAGCCAAAGGTGGGGGGGCCCCCGGCCGGAAGCTTTCTTT. The rearrangement uses TRBV4-1 and TRBJ1-1, with D perhaps matching TRBD1 (6 bases). There are 16 residues in the CDR3. The germline V gene has CDR1 MGHRA and CDR2 YSYEKL. Trimming cost V 2 bases and J 8 bases, with 21 bases left between them.

The chain carries TRBV3-1 (or the pseudogene TRBV3-2) and TRBJ1-1; D may be TRBD1 (5 bases). CDR3 length equals 17 residues. Trimming took 0 bases from V and 1 from J, leaving 15 bases between them. The V gene's germline CDR1 is LGHDT and CDR2 YNNKEL (reference sequence). The CDR3 DNA reads as TGTGCCAGCAGCCAAGAACACGGCAGGGCGAAGAACACTGAAGCTTTCTTT. Amino acid sequence: CASSQEHGRAKNTEAFF.

This chain joins TRBV14 and TRBJ2-3; TRBD2 matches at 8 bases. V was pared by 4 bases and J by 6 bases, with 9 bases of the junction left unmatched. Germline lookup yields CDR1 SGHDN and CDR2 FVKESK. The CDR3 has 15 amino acids. CDR3 loop: CASSPRLAWKDTQYF. The CDR3 DNA sequence: TGTGCCAGCAGCCCTAGACTAGCGTGGAAGGATACGCAGTATTTT.

This sequence joins TRBV19 and TRBJ1-4; 10 bases are shared with TRBD1. Looked up from germline, CDR1 is LNHDA and CDR2 is SQIVND (reference sequence). J lost 5 bases, V lost 5 bases, and 5 bases had no gene match. This CDR3 contains 15 residues. CDR3: CASSSSGQGNEKLFF. CDR3 sequence (DNA): TGTGCCAGTAGTTCCTCGGGACAGGGGAATGAAAAACTGTTTTTT. The full variable domain, its missing parts supplied by reference TRBV19 and TRBJ1-4, is DGGITQSPKYLFRKEGQNVTLSCEQNLNHDAMYWYRQDPGQGLRLIYYSQIVNDFQKGDIAEGYSVSREKKESFPLTVTSAQKNPTAFYLCASSSSGQGNEKLFFGSGTQLSVL.

In its sample, this clone was seen a few times. This chain connects TRBV18 to TRBJ2-2, with TRBD1 matching over 7 bases. Trimming took 3 bases from V and 0 from J; bases not matched to a gene: 4. This CDR3 contains 16 residues. From germline, CDR1 is KGHSH and CDR2 LQKENI. The DNA for the CDR3 is TGTGCCAGCTCACCTTCAGGGGGAACGAACACCGGGGAGCTGTTTTTT. Translation: CASSPSGGTNTGELFF.

The DNA for the CDR3 is TGTGCCAGCAGCTATAGCGGCAGCTCCTACAATGAGCAGTTCTTC. This encodes CASSYSGSSYNEQFF. The chain recombines TRBV11-2 with TRBJ2-1, with D tentatively TRBD2 (6 bases). Germline V gives CDR1 SGHAT, CDR2 FQNNGV. Trimming took 4 bases from V and 0 from J, leaving 10 bases between them. CDR3 size: 15 residues.

V and J are TRBV27 and TRBJ1-1; D perhaps matches TRBD1 (5 bases). The CDR3 totals 16 residues. Germline-derived CDR1 and CDR2 are MNHEY and SMNVEV (reference sequence). Trimming removed 2 bases from V and 5 bases from J, with 18 bases in between. CDR3 sequence (DNA): TGTGCCAGCAGTTTACAATGGCGACCTCAGGGAACTGAAGCTTTCTTT. It is translated as CASSLQWRPQGTEAFF.

V and J are TRBV6-5 and TRBJ1-4; 8 bases align to TRBD1. Trimming took 2 bases from V and 7 from J; bases not matched to a gene: 3. Germline CDR1 and CDR2: MNHEY and SVGAGI. The CDR3 totals 14 residues. The CDR3 DNA reads TGTGCCAGCAGTTACAGGGACAGGTTTGAAAAACTGTTTTTT. Its translation is CASSYRDRFEKLFF.

The gene calls are TRBV7-5 and TRBJ1-5. TRBV7-5 is termed a pseudogene. This CDR3 region has 17 residues. The CDR3 DNA reads as TGTGCCAGAAGCTTAGTCGGGGGTCGGGGTGGCAATCAGCCCCAGCATTTT. This sequence encodes CARSLVGGRGGNQPQHF.

The CDR3 DNA reads as TGTGCCAGCAGTTTCGGGACAGTTGGCTACACCTTC. Its protein product is CASSFGTVGYTF. This chain uses TRBV12-3 or TRBV12-4 with TRBJ1-2; 7 bases fit TRBD1. V shed 3 bases and J 7 bases; nucleotides not matched to a gene: 2. The CDR3 runs to 12 residues.

The V gene is TRBV3-1 (or the pseudogene TRBV3-2), the J gene TRBJ2-2; 7 nucleotides line up with TRBD2. With 3 bases clipped from V and 6 bases from J, the junction kept 13 bases outside the gene matches. The CDR3 covers 17 residues. Germline CDR1 reads LGHDT; CDR2 reads YNNKEL (reference sequence). The CDR3 DNA is TGTGCCAGCAGCCAGTACGCACAGCGGGATGGGGCCGGGGAGCTGTTTTTT. Translating it yields CASSQYAQRDGAGELFF.

The chain couples TRBV28 to TRBJ2-7, with 9 nucleotides matching TRBD1. Germline CDR1 reads MDHEN; CDR2 reads SYDVKM. This CDR3 is built from 15 residues. V lost 5 bases, J lost 4 bases, and 9 bases stayed unmatched. The CDR3 nucleotides are TGTGCCAGCAGTACCCCCGGGACAGGGACTTACGAGCAGTACTTC. Its translation is CASSTPGTGTYEQYF.

The chain has TRBV4-1 and TRBJ1-1; 7 nucleotides agree with TRBD1. V was pared by 0 bases and J by 7 bases, with 8 bases of the junction left unmatched. The germline V gene encodes CDR1 MGHRA and CDR2 YSYEKL. There are 15 residues in the CDR3. The CDR3 region is CASSQDADRAFEAFF. CDR3 DNA: TGCGCCAGCAGCCAAGATGCAGACAGGGCCTTTGAAGCTTTCTTT.

J is TRBJ2-1 and V is TRBV6-1; 9 bases are a match to TRBD2. Looked up from germline, CDR1 is MNHNS and CDR2 is SASEGT. Germline trimming cut 3 bases from V and 8 bases from J; bases unmatched to any gene: 8. This CDR3 has 15 residues. This chain's CDR3 is CASSEGTSGFYEQFF. In DNA form, the CDR3 reads TGTGCCAGCAGTGAGGGAACTAGCGGGTTCTATGAGCAGTTCTTC.

This clone was observed a few times. The rearrangement joins TRBV11-2 to TRBJ2-7; 13 bases are shared with TRBD2. After removal of 4 bases from V and 4 bases from J, the junction contained 7 bases not matched to a gene. The germline V gene has CDR1 SGHAT and CDR2 FQNNGV. The CDR3 covers 16 residues. The CDR3 spells CASSSYRLAGGYEQYF. The CDR3 bases are TGTGCCAGCAGCTCCTACAGACTAGCGGGGGGTTACGAGCAGTACTTC.

The J gene is TRBJ2-1, the V gene TRBV5-1; a weak D match, TRBD1 (6 bases). The germline V gene encodes CDR1 SGHRS and CDR2 YFSETQ. V was trimmed by 0 bases and J by 4 bases, leaving 14 bases between them. The CDR3 is 16 amino acids. In nucleotides, the CDR3 is TGCGCCAGCAGCTTGGCCCCCAGGACAGAGTACAATGAGCAGTTCTTC. It encodes CASSLAPRTEYNEQFF. Full variable domain (remainder filled in from reference TRBV5-1 and TRBJ2-1): KAGVTQTPRYLIKTRGQQVTLSCSPISGHRSVSWYQQTPGQGLQFLFEYFSETQRNKGNFPGRFSGRQFSNSRSEMNVSTLELGDSALYLCASSLAPRTEYNEQFFGPGTRLTVL.

This chain links TRBV5-3 with TRBJ1-1; TRBD1 agrees at 9 bases. TRBV5-3 falls under the ORF class, with uncertain function. J lost 0 bases, V lost 5 bases, and 8 bases had no gene match. The length of the CDR3 is 16 residues. The CDR3 bases are TGTGCCAGAAGTTGTCCCGGGACAGGGTTGAACACTGAAGCTTTCTTT. It translates to CARSCPGTGLNTEAFF.

This sequence joins TRBV28 and TRBJ1-6; possibly TRBD1 for D (6 bases). CDR1 and CDR2 (germline): MDHEN, SYDVKM. Deletions cut 6 bases from V and 3 bases from J, with 21 bases between. The CDR3 is made up of 18 amino acids. The CDR3 sequence: CASRPTGDYRNYNSPLHF. The DNA of the CDR3 is TGTGCCAGCAGACCGACAGGAGACTACAGAAACTATAATTCACCCCTCCACTTT. The variable domain in full, with the rest retrieved from reference TRBV28 and TRBJ1-6, is DVKVTQSSRYLVKRTGEKVFLECVQDMDHENMFWYRQDPGLGLRLIYFSYDVKMKEKGDIPEGYSVSREKKERFSLILESASTNQTSMYLCASRPTGDYRNYNSPLHFGNGTRLTVT.

This sequence joins TRBV2 and TRBJ1-6; a possible D gene is TRBD1 (6 bases). Trimming took 7 bases from V and 7 from J, leaving 11 bases between them. The germline CDR1 and CDR2 sequences are SNHLY and FYNNEI. The CDR3 totals 13 residues. The CDR3 spells CASNAGVNSPLHF. CDR3 DNA sequence: TGTGCCAGCAACGCAGGGGTGAATTCACCCCTCCACTTT.

This chain joins TRBV7-9 and TRBJ1-3, with D possibly TRBD1 on 6 matching bases. The CDR3 is made up of 18 amino acids. V lost 2 bases and J 0 bases, leaving 17 bases between the germline ends. Germline V gene data show CDR1 as SEHNR and CDR2 as FQNEAQ (reference sequence). The CDR3 reads CASSLRAGRGRSGNTIYF. The CDR3 DNA sequence: TGTGCCAGCAGCTTAAGGGCAGGCAGGGGACGCTCTGGAAACACCATATATTTT.

The chain uses TRBV5-6 and TRBJ2-1; tentatively, D is TRBD2 (6 bases). V lost 2 bases and J lost 3, with 15 bases in between. The CDR3 spans 16 residues. Germline CDR1 SGHDT, CDR2 YYEEEE. Here the CDR3 DNA reads TGTGCCAGCAGCTTAGGCCTAGCGAATAACTACAATGAGCAGTTCTTC. Translated: CASSLGLANNYNEQFF.

V usage is TRBV7-8 and J usage is TRBJ2-1; possibly TRBD1 for D (5 bases). V was pared by 5 bases and J by 0 bases, with 20 bases between. Germline V CDR1 and CDR2: SGHVS, FQNEAQ. This CDR3 comprises 18 residues. The CDR3 sequence is CASSLPSRARSSYNEQFF. The DNA for the CDR3 is TGTGCCAGCAGCCTTCCCTCCAGGGCCCGTAGCTCCTACAATGAGCAGTTCTTC.

CDR3 protein: CASIRVPGETHYGYTF. For the CDR3, the DNA is TGTGCCAGTATCAGGGTACCTGGCGAGACTCACTATGGCTACACCTTC. V usage is TRBV19 and J usage is TRBJ1-2, with D possibly being TRBD1 (5 bases). There are 16 residues in the CDR3. V lost 7 bases to trimming and J lost 3 bases, with 21 bases between them. Germline values: CDR1 LNHDA, CDR2 SQIVND (reference sequence). Complete variable domain (other parts from reference TRBV19 and TRBJ1-2): DGGITQSPKYLFRKEGQNVTLSCEQNLNHDAMYWYRQDPGQGLRLIYYSQIVNDFQKGDIAEGYSVSREKKESFPLTVTSAQKNPTAFYLCASIRVPGETHYGYTFGSGTRLTVV.